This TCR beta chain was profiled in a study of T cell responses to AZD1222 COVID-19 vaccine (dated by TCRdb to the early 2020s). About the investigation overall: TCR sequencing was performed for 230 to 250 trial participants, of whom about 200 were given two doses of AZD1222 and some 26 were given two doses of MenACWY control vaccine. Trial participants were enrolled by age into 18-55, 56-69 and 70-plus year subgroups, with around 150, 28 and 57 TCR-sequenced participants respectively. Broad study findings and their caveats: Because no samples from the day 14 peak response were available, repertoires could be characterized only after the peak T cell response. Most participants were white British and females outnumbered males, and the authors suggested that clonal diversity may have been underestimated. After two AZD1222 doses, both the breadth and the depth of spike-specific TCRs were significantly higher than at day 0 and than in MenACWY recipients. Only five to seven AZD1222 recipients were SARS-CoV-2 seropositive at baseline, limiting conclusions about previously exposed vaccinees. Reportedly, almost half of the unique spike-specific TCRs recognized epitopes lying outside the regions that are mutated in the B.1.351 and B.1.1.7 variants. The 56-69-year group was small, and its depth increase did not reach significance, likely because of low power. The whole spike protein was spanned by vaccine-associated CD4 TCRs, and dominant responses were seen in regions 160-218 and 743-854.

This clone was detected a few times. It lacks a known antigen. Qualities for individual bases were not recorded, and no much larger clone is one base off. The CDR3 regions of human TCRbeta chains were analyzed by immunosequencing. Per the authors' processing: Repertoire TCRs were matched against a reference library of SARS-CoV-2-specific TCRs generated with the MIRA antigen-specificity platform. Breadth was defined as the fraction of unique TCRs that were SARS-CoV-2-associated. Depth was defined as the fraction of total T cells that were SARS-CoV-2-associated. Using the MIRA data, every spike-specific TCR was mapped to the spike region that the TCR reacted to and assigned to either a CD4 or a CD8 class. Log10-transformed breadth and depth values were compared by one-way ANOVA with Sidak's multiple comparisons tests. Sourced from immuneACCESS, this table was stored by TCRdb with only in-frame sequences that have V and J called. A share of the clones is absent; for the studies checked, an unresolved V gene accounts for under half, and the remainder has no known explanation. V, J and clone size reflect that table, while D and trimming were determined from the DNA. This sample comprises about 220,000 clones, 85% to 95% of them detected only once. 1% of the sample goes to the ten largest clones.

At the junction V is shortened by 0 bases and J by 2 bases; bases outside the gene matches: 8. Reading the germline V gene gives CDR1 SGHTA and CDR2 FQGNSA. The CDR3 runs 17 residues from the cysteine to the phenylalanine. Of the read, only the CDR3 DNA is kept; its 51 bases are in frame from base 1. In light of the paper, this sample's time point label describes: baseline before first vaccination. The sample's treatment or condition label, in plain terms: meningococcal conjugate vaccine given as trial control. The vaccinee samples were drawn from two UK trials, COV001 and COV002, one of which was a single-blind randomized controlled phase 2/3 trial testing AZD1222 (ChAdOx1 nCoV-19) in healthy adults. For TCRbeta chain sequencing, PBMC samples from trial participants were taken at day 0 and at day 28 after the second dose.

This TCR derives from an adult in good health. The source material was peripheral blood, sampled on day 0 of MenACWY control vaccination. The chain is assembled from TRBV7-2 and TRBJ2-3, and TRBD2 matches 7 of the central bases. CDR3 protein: CASSLALQRGDTDTQYF. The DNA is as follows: TGTGCCAGCAGCTTAGCGCTTCAACGGGGGGACACAGATACGCAGTATTTT.